This TCR beta chain derives from a study of OX40 agonist ivuxolimab in advanced cancers. General study points: Researchers report that CD8+ T cells had, on average, more expanded clones than CD4+.

CDR1 is ENHRY, CDR2 SYGVKD, per germline. V shed 2 bases and J shed 5 bases, with 10 bases lying between them. CDR3 size: 13 residues. Libraries were prepared by immunoSEQ multiplex PCR; TCRdb keeps only in-frame clonotypes and omits some of them. The sample yields 20,000 to 25,000 clones, over 65% seen once. Worth noting for this clone: Its antigen remains unidentified.

This chain connects TRBV10-3 to TRBJ2-7, with D tentatively TRBD1 (5 bases). This TCR derives from an adult with an advanced solid tumor such as melanoma, head and neck, liver or kidney cancer. The starting material was CD4+ or CD8+ T cells sorted from blood, obtained in a trial of the OX40 agonist ivuxolimab. CDR3 nucleotide sequence: TGTGCCATCAGTGAGCCAGGGCTCCACGAGCAGTACTTC. Its translation is CAISEPGLHEQYF.